Detailed here is one T cell receptor (beta chain). Its recognized antigen is unknown. No much larger clonotype is one base removed from it; base qualities were not supplied. Receptors were amplified or captured by RT-PCR. Sequencer: Illumina HiSeq 2500. TCRdb passed the public sequencing reads through fastp at Q25 and MiXCR, retaining productive beta sequences. Rows merge per CDR3 protein into single entries with the most common DNA and genes. Present in this sample are a few hundred thousand distinct CDR3 sequences, 14% of which were seen just once. The ten largest clonotypes hold around 10% of the sample. The sample belongs to a study of response to subunit inactivated influenza vaccine (dated by TCRdb to the late 2010s). Notes on the research overall: Deep quantitative T cell receptor repertoire profiling was used in the study to track responses to a trivalent subunit inactivated influenza vaccine.

Points the paper makes about the study in general: According to the authors, only a limited number of new T cells may be recruited by each seasonal influenza vaccination.

Germline trimming amounts to 3 bases on V and 0 bases on J, with 6 as the count of junction bases outside the gene matches. The CDR3 sequence holds 15 residues, the cysteine and phenylalanine included. CDR3 DNA is the only sequence kept; it has 45 bases, read in frame from the first base. CDR1 SGHKS and CDR2 YYEKEE were looked up in the germline V gene (reference sequence). The chain uses TRBV5-5 and TRBJ2-7; 7 middle bases align to TRBD1. This TCR was sampled from a man in his forties or fifties who received an inactivated influenza vaccine. Donor details come from another sample of the same person, matched by shared clones. Here the sequenced sample was PBMCs from blood, taken 11 to 12 days after vaccination. In nucleotide form, the sequence is TGTGCCAGCAGCTGGATACAGGGGACCTCCTACGAGCAGTACTTC. It codes for CASSWIQGTSYEQYF.